Listed below are T cell receptor beta chains from one sample, sequenced in a study of control samples from healthy donors and cancer patients. Measured with immunoSEQ multiplex PCR; TCRdb has only the in-frame clones, and not every one. The sample has around 120,000 clones, approximately 94% seen once. Sequenced material: blood. The origin of the receptors is a man younger than 40 in good health. CDR3s include the opening cysteine and the closing phenylalanine or tryptophan. D genes are given only for firm matches. Expanded clones are given a class, and other clones once, few, many or no size at all.

clone_size	j_call	v_call	d_call	cdr3_nt	cdr3_aa
.	TRBJ2-7	TRBV7-6	.	TGTGCCAGCAGCTTAGAAGGGGACGAGCAGTACTTC	CASSLEGDEQYF
.	TRBJ1-5	TRBV11-2	.	TGTGCCAGCAGCTTAGATTACAGACGGGGCAATCAGCCCCAGCATTTT	CASSLDYRRGNQPQHF
once	TRBJ1-1	TRBV30	.	TGTGCCTGGAGACAGCTAATCATGAACACTGAAGCTTTCTTT	CAWRQLIMNTEAFF
.	TRBJ2-1	TRBV4-3	TRBD2	TGCGCCAGCAGCCAAGAGAACCTAGCGGTTTACAATGAGCAGTTCTTC	CASSQENLAVYNEQFF
.	TRBJ1-1	TRBV7-2	.	TGTGCCAGCAGCTTAGAAGCGTGGGGTGAAGCTTTCTTT	CASSLEAWGEAFF
.	TRBJ2-5	TRBV4-3	.	TGCGCCAGCAGCAACAGGGTCGGTGCCACCCAGTACTTC	CASSNRVGATQYF
.	TRBJ1-6	TRBV27	TRBD1	TGTGCCAGCAGTTTATTGCGTCGGGGGACAGGGACAAGTCGCTCCTATAATTCACCCCTCCACTTT	CASSLLRRGTGTSRSYNSPLHF
.	TRBJ1-6	TRBV6-2/TRBV6-3	.	TGTGCCAGCAGTCCGACAGAGAATTCACCCCTCCACTTT	CASSPTENSPLHF
.	TRBJ2-2	TRBV7-9	TRBD2	TGTGCCAGCAGCTTGCTAGCGGGGGCGGGCACCGGGGAGCTGTTTTTT	CASSLLAGAGTGELFF
.	TRBJ1-1	TRBV27	.	TGTGCCAGCAGTTTATCAGGCAGCCTGAACACTGAAGCTTTCTTT	CASSLSGSLNTEAFF
.	TRBJ2-3	TRBV4-1	.	TGCGCCAGCAGCCAGGATTGGCTAGCAGCGGATACGCAGTATTTT	CASSQDWLAADTQYF
.	TRBJ2-2	TRBV27	.	TGTGCCAGCAGTTTATCCGCCCAGGGGCCTGGGGAGCTGTTTTTT	CASSLSAQGPGELFF
.	TRBJ2-5	TRBV6-2/TRBV6-3	.	TGTGCCAGCAGTTACGGACTTAGAGAGACCCAGTACTTC	CASSYGLRETQYF
.	TRBJ1-5	TRBV5-6	.	TGTGCCAGCAGCACGACGGCGGCAGGTAATCAGCCCCAGCATTTT	CASSTTAAGNQPQHF
.	TRBJ1-4	TRBV4-1	TRBD1	TGCGCCAGCAGCCACCCGGACAGGGGAGATGAAAAACTGTTTTTT	CASSHPDRGDEKLFF
.	TRBJ1-5	TRBV7-2	.	TGTGCCAGCAGCTGGGGGATTTATAGCAATCAGCCCCAGCATTTT	CASSWGIYSNQPQHF
once	TRBJ2-7	TRBV7-9	.	TGTGCCAGCAGCCGGACGGGGTTTAATTCCTACGAGCAGTACTTC	CASSRTGFNSYEQYF
.	TRBJ1-6	TRBV28	TRBD1	TGTGCCAGCAGTCCAATCCAGGGGGCAGGGAATTCACCCCTCCACTTT	CASSPIQGAGNSPLHF
.	TRBJ2-2	TRBV6-5	TRBD1	TGTGCCAGCAGTCGAGGGACAGGGGTTACCGGGGAGCTGTTTTTT	CASSRGTGVTGELFF
.	TRBJ1-1	TRBV5-4	.	TGTGCCAGCGGGAACAGGGTCAGTCCCACTGAAGCTTTCTTT	CASGNRVSPTEAFF
.	TRBJ2-7	TRBV6-2/TRBV6-3	.	TGTGCCAGCAGTTACTCGTTAAAGCGGACGAGCTCCTACGAGCAGTACTTC	CASSYSLKRTSSYEQYF
.	TRBJ2-1	TRBV9	.	TGTGCCAGCAGCGTAGAGGCTCAGCCATATGAGCAGTTCTTC	CASSVEAQPYEQFF
.	TRBJ1-3	TRBV7-6	.	TGTGCCAGCAGCTTAGGGGATAACTCTGGAAACACCATATATTTT	CASSLGDNSGNTIYF